These T cell receptor beta chains were read from a single sample in a study of blood T cells in healthy people across ages. TCRdb re-analysed the 5' RACE reads in MiXCR, keeping a single row per CDR3 protein. Of roughly 800,000 distinct CDR3 sequences listed, roughly 60% are singletons. Input material: blood. Receptors were obtained from a young man in good health. Both conserved end residues are part of each CDR3. Fields, in order: V gene, D gene, J gene, clone size, CDR3 protein, CDR3 DNA. D genes are given only for firm matches. Only some rows state a clone size, as once, few, many or a class for expanded clones.

>TRBV20-1|.|TRBJ1-4|few
CSATLQGYEKLFF
TGCAGTGCTACTTTACAGGGCTATGAAAAACTGTTTTTT
>TRBV30|.|TRBJ2-7|few
CAWRGRGKDEQYF
TGTGCCTGGAGAGGTAGGGGAAAGGACGAGCAGTACTTC
>TRBV29-1|TRBD1|TRBJ1-2|.
CSVEGDRGTGSYGYTF
TGCAGCGTTGAAGGGGACAGGGGGACTGGAAGCTATGGCTACACCTTC
>TRBV20-1|TRBD2|TRBJ2-5|few
CSASAIAGQETQYF
TGCAGTGCTAGCGCCATAGCGGGGCAAGAGACCCAGTACTTC
>TRBV28|.|TRBJ2-6|.
CASRVRSGANVLTF
TGTGCCAGCAGGGTCCGATCTGGGGCCAACGTCCTGACTTTC
>TRBV7-3|.|TRBJ2-1|few
CASSLKGTPSSYNEQFF
TGTGCCAGCAGCTTAAAAGGGACACCGAGCTCCTACAATGAGCAGTTCTTC
>TRBV6-5|.|TRBJ2-5|few
CASSLTDQETQYF
TGTGCCAGCAGTCTGACAGACCAAGAGACCCAGTACTTC
>TRBV4-3|.|TRBJ2-1|.
CASSHELPGTSGNEQFF
TGCGCCAGCAGCCATGAATTGCCCGGGACATCGGGAAATGAGCAGTTCTTC
>TRBV10-3|.|TRBJ2-4|.
CAFSEGGKNIQYF
TGTGCCTTCAGTGAGGGCGGCAAAAACATTCAGTACTTC
>TRBV20-1|.|TRBJ2-1|few
CSATPAVNSYNEQFF
TGCAGTGCTACCCCCGCGGTTAACTCCTACAATGAGCAGTTCTTC
>TRBV2|.|TRBJ2-5|.
CATGPQETQYF
TGTGCCACGGGTCCCCAAGAGACCCAGTACTTC
>TRBV20-1|.|TRBJ2-3|.
CSARSTREARDKITDTQYF
TGCAGTGCTAGATCGACGAGGGAGGCAAGGGACAAGATCACAGATACGCAGTATTTT
>TRBV10-3|TRBD1|TRBJ2-5|.
CATGPGETQYF
TGTGCGACAGGGCCGGGGGAGACCCAGTACTTC
>TRBV7-2|TRBD1|TRBJ1-1|.
CASSLKTGVTEAFF
TGTGCCAGCAGCCTCAAAACAGGGGTGACTGAAGCTTTCTTT
>TRBV12-3/TRBV12-4|.|TRBJ2-4|many
CASSPQRKALANIQYF
TGTGCCAGCAGCCCACAGAGAAAGGCCCTCGCAAACATTCAGTACTTC
>TRBV7-8|TRBD1|TRBJ1-2|.
CASSSIRDSPSYGYTF
TGTGCCAGCAGCTCGATCCGGGACAGCCCTTCCTATGGCTACACCTTC
>TRBV18|TRBD2|TRBJ2-7|few
CASSPTRGLADEQYF
TGTGCCAGCTCACCAACCAGGGGACTAGCCGACGAGCAGTACTTC
>TRBV7-9|TRBD2|TRBJ2-1|few
CASSFFSGRWDEQFF
TGTGCCAGCAGCTTTTTCAGCGGGAGATGGGATGAGCAGTTCTTC
>TRBV12-3/TRBV12-4|TRBD2|TRBJ2-3|.
CASSFGGASADTQYF
TGTGCCAGCAGTTTCGGGGGGGCTAGCGCAGATACGCAGTATTTT
>TRBV18|.|TRBJ2-5|.
CASSPGRRLDPEYF
TGTGCCAGCTCACCAGGTCGGAGATTAGATCCGGAGTACTTC
>TRBV5-1|TRBD1|TRBJ1-2|.
CASSLVGQSYGYTF
TGCGCCAGCAGCTTGGTGGGACAGAGCTATGGCTACACCTTC
>TRBV7-2|TRBD2|TRBJ2-1|once
CASSLEVSGSSYNEQFF
TGTGCCAGCAGCTTAGAGGTGAGCGGGAGCTCCTACAATGAGCAGTTCTTC
>TRBV6-5|.|TRBJ2-5|.
CASSPASETQYF
TGTGCCAGCAGTCCAGCATCAGAGACCCAGTACTTC
>TRBV24-1|.|TRBJ1-6|.
CATSDLFPGKPCNSPLHF
TGTGCCACCAGTGATTTATTCCCAGGGAAACCTTGCAATTCACCCCTCCACTTT
>TRBV5-1|TRBD2|TRBJ2-7|.
CAGSLGGLWEQYF
TGCGCCGGCAGCTTGGGGGGACTATGGGAGCAGTACTTC
>TRBV7-2|.|TRBJ2-5|.
CASSLADGVTQYF
TGTGCCAGCAGCTTAGCCGACGGGGTGACCCAGTACTTC